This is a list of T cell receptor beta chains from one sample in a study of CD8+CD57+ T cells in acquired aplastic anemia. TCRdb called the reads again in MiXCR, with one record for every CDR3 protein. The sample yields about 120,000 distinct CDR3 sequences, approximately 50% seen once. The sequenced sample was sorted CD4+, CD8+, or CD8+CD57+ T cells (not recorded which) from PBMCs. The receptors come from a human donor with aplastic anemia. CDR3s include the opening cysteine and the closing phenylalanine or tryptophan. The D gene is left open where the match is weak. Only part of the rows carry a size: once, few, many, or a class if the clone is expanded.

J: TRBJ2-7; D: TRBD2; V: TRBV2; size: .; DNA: TGTGCCAGCAGTGTTAGCGGGATGACCTACGAGCAGTACTTC; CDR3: CASSVSGMTYEQYF
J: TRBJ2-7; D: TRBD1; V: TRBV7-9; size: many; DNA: TGTGCCAGCAGCCACCGGACAGGGGGTATCTACGAGCAGTACTTC; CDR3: CASSHRTGGIYEQYF
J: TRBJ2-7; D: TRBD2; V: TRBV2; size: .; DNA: TGTGCCAGCAGAGCCGGGACTAGCGGGAGGTCCTACGAGCAGTACTTC; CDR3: CASRAGTSGRSYEQYF
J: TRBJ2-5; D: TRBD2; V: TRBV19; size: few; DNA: TGTGCCAGTAGGCAAGCGGGAGGGACAGAGACCCAGTACTTC; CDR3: CASRQAGGTETQYF
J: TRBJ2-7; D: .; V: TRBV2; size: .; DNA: TGTGCCAGCAAAGGGACAACCTACGAGCAGTACTTC; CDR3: CASKGTTYEQYF
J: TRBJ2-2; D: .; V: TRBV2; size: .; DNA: TGTGCCAGCAGTTTATGGCAGTCCACCGGGGAGCTGTTTTTT; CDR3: CASSLWQSTGELFF
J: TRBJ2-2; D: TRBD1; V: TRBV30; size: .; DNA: TGTGCCTTCGACAGGGCGAACACCGGGGAGCTGTTTTTT; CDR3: CAFDRANTGELFF
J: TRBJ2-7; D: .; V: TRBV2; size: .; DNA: TGTGCCAGCAAGGTTACCGGGGAGCAGTACTTC; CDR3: CASKVTGEQYF
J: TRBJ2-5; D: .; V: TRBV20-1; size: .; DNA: TGCAGTGCGCGGGATCAATCAGAGACCCAGTACTTC; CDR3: CSARDQSETQYF
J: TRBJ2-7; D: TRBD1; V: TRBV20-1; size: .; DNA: TGCAGCGCCCAAGGCCCGGGACAGTTCTACGAGCAGTACTTC; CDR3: CSAQGPGQFYEQYF
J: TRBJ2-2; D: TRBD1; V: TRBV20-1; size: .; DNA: TGCAGTGCTAGAGACCGCAGGGGGTCCGGGGAGCTGTTTTTT; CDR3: CSARDRRGSGELFF
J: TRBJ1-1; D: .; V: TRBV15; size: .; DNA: TGTGCCACCAGCAGAGAAGGTGGTCGCATGAACACTGAAGCTGTCTTT; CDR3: CATSREGGRMNTEAVF
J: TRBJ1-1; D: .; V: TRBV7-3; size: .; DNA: TGTGCCAGCAGCTTAATTGGAACCACTGAAGCTTTCTTT; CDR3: CASSLIGTTEAFF
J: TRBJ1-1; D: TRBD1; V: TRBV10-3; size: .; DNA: TGTGCCATCGGTCAGGGGGTACTGAACACTGAAGCTTTCTTT; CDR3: CAIGQGVLNTEAFF
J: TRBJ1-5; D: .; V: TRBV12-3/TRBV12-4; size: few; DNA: TGTGCCAGCAGTTTAGGGGAGGAACAGCCCCAGCATTTT; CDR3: CASSLGEEQPQHF
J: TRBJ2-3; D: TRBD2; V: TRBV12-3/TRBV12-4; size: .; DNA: TGTGCCAGCAGTTTCGCTAGCGGGAGGGGGGGTACGCAGTATTTT; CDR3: CASSFASGRGGTQYF
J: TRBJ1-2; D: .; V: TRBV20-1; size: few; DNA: TGCAGTGCTAGAGTTACGCCGATAGTTACCACTTACTATGGCTACACCTTC; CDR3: CSARVTPIVTTYYGYTF
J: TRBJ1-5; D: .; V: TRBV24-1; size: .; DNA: TGTGCCACCAGCGCTCCAGGGTTGAATCAGCCCCAGCATTTT; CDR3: CATSAPGLNQPQHF
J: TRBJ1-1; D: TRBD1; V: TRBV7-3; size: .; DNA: TGTGTCAGCAGCTCCCAGGGGGGAGTCGCTGAAGCTTTCTTT; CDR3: CVSSSQGGVAEAFF
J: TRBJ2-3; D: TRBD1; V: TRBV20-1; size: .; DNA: TGCAGTGCTCACTCTCTGACAGGGTACACAGATACGCAGTATTTT; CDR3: CSAHSLTGYTDTQYF
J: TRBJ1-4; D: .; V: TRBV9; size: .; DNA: TGTGCCAGCGGGGGGACGGCTTATAATGAAAAACTGTTTTTT; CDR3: CASGGTAYNEKLFF
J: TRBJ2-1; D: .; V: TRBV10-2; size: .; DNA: TGCGCCAGCAGTGGGTCCACGGACAATGAGCAGTTCTTC; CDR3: CASSGSTDNEQFF